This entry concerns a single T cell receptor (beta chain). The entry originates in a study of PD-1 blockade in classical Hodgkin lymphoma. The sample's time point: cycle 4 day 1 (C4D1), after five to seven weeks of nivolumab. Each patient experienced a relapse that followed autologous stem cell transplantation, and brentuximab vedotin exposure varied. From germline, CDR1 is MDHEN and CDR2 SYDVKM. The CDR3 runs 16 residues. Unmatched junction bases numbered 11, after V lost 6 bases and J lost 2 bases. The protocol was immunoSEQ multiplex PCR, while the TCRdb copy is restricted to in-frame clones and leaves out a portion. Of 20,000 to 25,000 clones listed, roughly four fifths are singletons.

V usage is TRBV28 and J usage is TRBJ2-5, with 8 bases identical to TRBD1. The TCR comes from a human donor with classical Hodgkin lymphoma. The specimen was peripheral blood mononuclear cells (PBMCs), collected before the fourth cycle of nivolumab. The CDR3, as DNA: TGTGCCAGCAGCCTCCTATTTAGACAGGGGCAAGAGACCCAGTACTTC. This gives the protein CASSLLFRQGQETQYF.